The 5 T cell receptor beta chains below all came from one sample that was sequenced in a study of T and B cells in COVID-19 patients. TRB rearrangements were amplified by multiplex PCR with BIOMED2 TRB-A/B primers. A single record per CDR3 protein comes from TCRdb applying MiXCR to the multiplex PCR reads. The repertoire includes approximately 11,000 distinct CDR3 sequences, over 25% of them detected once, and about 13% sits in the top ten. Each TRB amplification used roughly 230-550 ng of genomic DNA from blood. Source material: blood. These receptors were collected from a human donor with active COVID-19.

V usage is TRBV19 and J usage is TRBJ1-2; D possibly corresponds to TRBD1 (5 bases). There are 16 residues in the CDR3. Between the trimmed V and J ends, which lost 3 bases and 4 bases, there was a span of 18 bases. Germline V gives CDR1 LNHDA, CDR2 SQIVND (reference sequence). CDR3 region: CASSMGLSGGLYGYTF. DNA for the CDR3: TGTGCCAGTAGTATGGGACTCTCAGGCGGGCTCTATGGCTACACCTTC.

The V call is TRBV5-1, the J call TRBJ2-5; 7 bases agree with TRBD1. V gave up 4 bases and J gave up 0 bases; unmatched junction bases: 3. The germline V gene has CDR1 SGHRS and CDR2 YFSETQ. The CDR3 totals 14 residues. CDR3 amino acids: CASSTGQHQETQYF. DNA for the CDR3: TGCGCCAGCAGCACGGGACAGCACCAAGAGACCCAGTACTTC.

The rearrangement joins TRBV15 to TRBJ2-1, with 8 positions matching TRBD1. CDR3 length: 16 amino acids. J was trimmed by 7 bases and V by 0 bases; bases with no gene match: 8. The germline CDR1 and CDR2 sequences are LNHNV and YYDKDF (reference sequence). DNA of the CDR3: TGTGCCACCAGCAGAGATCCAGGGACAGGAGGGAATGAGCAGTTCTTC. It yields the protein CATSRDPGTGGNEQFF.

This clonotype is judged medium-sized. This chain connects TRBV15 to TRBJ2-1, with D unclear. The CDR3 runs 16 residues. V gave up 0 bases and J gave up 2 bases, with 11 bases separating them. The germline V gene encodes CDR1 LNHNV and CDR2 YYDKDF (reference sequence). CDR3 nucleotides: TGTGCCACCAGCAGAGATATGCCAAGTCCCTACAATGAGCAGTTCTTC. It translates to CATSRDMPSPYNEQFF.

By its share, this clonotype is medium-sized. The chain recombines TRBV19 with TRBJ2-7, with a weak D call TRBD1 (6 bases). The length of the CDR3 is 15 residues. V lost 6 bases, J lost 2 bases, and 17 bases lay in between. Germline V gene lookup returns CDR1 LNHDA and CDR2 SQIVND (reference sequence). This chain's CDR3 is CASRKPGTSTYEQYF. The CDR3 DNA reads TGTGCCAGTAGAAAACCGGGGACATCCACCTACGAGCAGTACTTC.